This T cell receptor beta chain was sequenced in a study of cytomegalovirus exposure and HLA in healthy donors. This CDR3 region has 15 residues. The germline V gene encodes CDR1 SGHDN and CDR2 FVKESK. Trimming took off 4 bases at V and 7 bases at J, with 14 bases between the two ends. The data were produced by immunoSEQ multiplex PCR, yet TCRdb's version contains in-frame clones alone and is incomplete. The profile covers some 69,000 clones, with approximately 96% appearing a single time and roughly 4.4% taken by the ten largest. Material for sequencing was PBMCs. The chain is built from TRBV14 and TRBJ1-6, with D tentatively TRBD1 (5 bases). The receptor comes from a young man in good health and CMV-seropositive. CDR3 residues: CASSPTWGGNSPLHF. DNA of the CDR3: TGTGCCAGCAGCCCGACTTGGGGGGGGAATTCACCCCTCCACTTT.